Presented here are 25 T cell receptor beta chains from one specimen sequenced in a study of cytomegalovirus exposure and HLA in healthy donors. A multiplex PCR was run with 60 Vbeta primers and 13 Jbeta primers. Clones were sequenced by immunoSEQ multiplex PCR, and TCRdb holds only the in-frame ones, with some missing. The table shows about 62,000 clones, with 60% to 80% occurring only once. Sequencing was done on a sample of PBMCs. Receptors were obtained from a man aged 60 to 69 in good health and CMV-seropositive.

The chain has TRBV11-3 and TRBJ2-5, with D possibly TRBD1 on 6 matching bases. TRBJ2-7 explains the end of the DNA better; the J call may be wrong. The CDR3 covers 14 residues. Germline CDR1 and CDR2: SGHNT and YENEEA. CDR3 coding DNA: TGTGCCAGCAGCTCTGGGGGCGAGGATAACGAGCAGTACTTC. It specifies CASSSGGEDNEQYF.

The gene calls are TRBV6-5 and TRBJ1-1; D possibly corresponds to TRBD1 (6 bases). Between the trimmed V and J ends, which lost 4 bases and 10 bases, there was a span of 22 bases. CDR3 size: 15 residues. Germline CDR1 and CDR2: MNHEY and SVGAGI. CDR3 nucleotide sequence: TGTGCCAGCAGTTTACACCGGACAGCCGAGCGCGGAGCTTTCTTT. It translates to CASSLHRTAERGAFF.

This rearrangement joins TRBV7-6 to TRBJ2-1; the match to TRBD2 covers 8 bases. The V gene's germline CDR1 is SGHVS and CDR2 FNYEAQ. With V trimmed by 2 bases and J by 5 bases, 5 bases remained unmatched. The CDR3 extends over 15 amino acids. CDR3: CASSLSGGSHNEQFF. The CDR3 region has the DNA TGTGCCAGCAGCTTATCGGGAGGGTCCCACAATGAGCAGTTCTTC. Supplemented by reference TRBV7-6 and TRBJ2-1, the full variable domain reads GAGVSQSPRYKVTKRGQDVALRCDPISGHVSLYWYRQALGQGPEFLTYFNYEAQQDKSGLPNDRFSAERPEGSISTLTIQRTEQRDSAMYRCASSLSGGSHNEQFFGPGTRLTVL.

This rearrangement joins TRBV4-1 to TRBJ2-7; a possible D gene is TRBD2 (5 bases). The CDR3 contains 14 residues. Germline loops: CDR1 MGHRA, CDR2 YSYEKL. The V gene lost 3 bases and the J gene lost 2 bases, with 11 bases spanning the gap. Here the CDR3 DNA reads TGCGCCAGCAGCCATTCTAGCAGAGCCTACGAGCAGTACTTC. Translation gives CASSHSSRAYEQYF.

The chain employs TRBV7-8 and TRBJ2-5; possible D gene TRBD1, 6 bases. The CDR3 is made up of 15 amino acids. Germline CDR1 and CDR2: SGHVS and FQNEAQ. Trimming shortened V by 1 base and J by 5 bases, and 14 bases separated the two germline ends. The CDR3 here is CASSLERQVGETQYF. The CDR3 bases are TGTGCCAGCAGCTTAGAGCGACAGGTGGGGGAGACCCAGTACTTC. Drawing the rest from reference TRBV7-8 and TRBJ2-5, the complete variable domain is GAGVSQSPRYKVAKRGQDVALRCDPISGHVSLFWYQQALGQGPEFLTYFQNEAQLDKSGLPSDRFFAERPEGSVSTLKIQRTQQEDSAVYLCASSLERQVGETQYFGPGTRLLVL.

This chain links TRBV11-2 with TRBJ2-7, with 12 bases aligning to TRBD2. CDR1 SGHAT and CDR2 FQNNGV come from the germline V gene. The CDR3 spans 15 residues. With 6 bases clipped from V and 4 bases from J, the junction kept 7 bases outside the gene matches. DNA for the CDR3: TGTGCCAGCAGTTATCCCGGGACTAGCGGGTACGAGCAGTACTTC. Translation gives CASSYPGTSGYEQYF.

This sequence joins TRBV5-5 and TRBJ2-2, with TRBD2 matching 14 bases. The V and J ends lost 4 bases and 6 bases, in that order; junction bases with no gene match: 5. The germline gives CDR1 SGHKS, CDR2 YYEKEE (reference sequence). CDR3 length equals 16 residues. The CDR3 sequence is CASSGLAGGLPGELFF. The CDR3 nucleotides are TGTGCCAGCAGCGGACTAGCGGGAGGTTTGCCCGGGGAGCTGTTTTTT.

In its sample, this clone was seen a few times. CDR3 sequence reads: CASSLARTQETQYF. The CDR3 DNA is TGCGCCAGCAGCCTCGCGCGGACACAAGAGACCCAGTACTTC. The chain uses TRBV5-1 and TRBJ2-5; D might be TRBD1 (5 bases). V shed 4 bases and J shed 2 bases, with 12 bases lying between them. There are 14 residues in the CDR3. CDR1 and CDR2 (germline): SGHRS, YFSETQ.

V gene TRBV27 combines with J gene TRBJ2-1, with D perhaps matching TRBD1 (5 bases). Germline CDR1 MNHEY, CDR2 SMNVEV (reference sequence). Trimming removed 7 bases at V and 5 bases at J, with 9 bases between. CDR3 length: 12 amino acids. CDR3 nucleotides: TGTGCCAGCAAGACAGCTAACAATGAGCAGTTCTTC. This encodes CASKTANNEQFF.

This clone was found a few times. The rearrangement uses TRBV5-4 and TRBJ1-5; 9 bases match TRBD1. Germline values: CDR1 SGHNT, CDR2 YYREEE (reference sequence). The V segment lost 4 bases and the J segment 4 bases; nucleotides outside the gene matches: 9. The CDR3 spans 16 residues. The CDR3 is CASSDTGTGRNQPQHF. The CDR3 DNA sequence: TGTGCCAGCAGCGATACCGGGACAGGGAGGAATCAGCCCCAGCATTTT.

The chain uses TRBV5-1 and TRBJ1-1, with 8 bases fitting TRBD1. V was pared by 1 base and J by 3 bases, with 8 bases of the junction left unmatched. CDR1 and CDR2 from the germline V gene are SGHRS and YFSETQ. The CDR3 is 16 amino acids. The CDR3 region is CASSLSGTGSYTEAFF. The CDR3 coding sequence is TGCGCCAGCAGCTTGTCTGGGACAGGTTCTTACACTGAAGCTTTCTTT.

This chain uses TRBV5-1 with TRBJ2-3, with D possibly TRBD2 on 5 matching bases. Trimming removed 0 bases at V and 10 bases at J, with 6 bases between. Germline lookup yields CDR1 SGHRS and CDR2 YFSETQ. CDR3 length: 11 residues. DNA of the CDR3: TGCGCCAGCAGCTTGGGGGAGTCGCAGTATTTT. It is translated as CASSLGESQYF.

Comments on this clone: A read error may account for a junction end that differs from germline. This chain connects TRBV7-7 to TRBJ2-1; 8 bases match TRBD1. CDR1 and CDR2 (germline): SSHAT, FNYEAQ (reference sequence). The CDR3 sequence is 15 residues long. The CDR3 here is CASSLTGGSYNEQFF. In DNA form, the CDR3 reads TGTGCTAGCAGCTTAACAGGGGGCTCCTACAATGAGCAGTTCTTC. The full variable domain, rest sourced from reference TRBV7-7 and TRBJ2-1, is GAGVSQSPRYKVTKRGQDVTLRCDPISSHATLYWYQQALGQGPEFLTYFNYEAQPDKSGLPSDRFSAERPEGSISTLTIQRTEQRDSAMYRCASSLTGGSYNEQFFGPGTRLTVL.

This clone was recorded once. The chain couples TRBV5-5 to TRBJ2-4, with D tentatively TRBD2 (5 bases). There are 15 residues in the CDR3. Per the germline V gene, CDR1 is SGHKS and CDR2 is YYEKEE (reference sequence). Trimming took off 0 bases at V and 7 bases at J, with 14 bases between the two ends. CDR3 loop: CASSLDFRGDNIQYF. CDR3 nucleotide sequence: TGTGCCAGCAGCTTGGATTTCCGGGGAGATAACATTCAGTACTTC.

The chain has TRBV9 and TRBJ1-3, with D possibly TRBD1 on 5 matching bases. The CDR3 is made up of 15 amino acids. V lost 3 bases and J 2 bases, leaving 12 bases between the germline ends. Germline-derived CDR1 and CDR2 are SGDLS and YYNGEE. CDR3 region: CASSDAGATGNTIYF. In DNA, the CDR3 is TGTGCCAGCAGCGATGCTGGGGCTACTGGAAACACCATATATTTT.

The genes are TRBV11-2 and TRBJ1-6; 10 nucleotides align to TRBD1. The J segment lost 5 bases and the V segment lost 5 bases, leaving 6 bases of the junction unmatched. This CDR3 comprises 16 residues. Germline CDR1 reads SGHAT; CDR2 reads FQNNGV. The CDR3 DNA sequence: TGTGCCAGCAGCCCCCGGGACAGGGGAAATAATTCACCCCTCCACTTT. It yields the protein CASSPRDRGNNSPLHF. The whole variable domain, remainder taken from reference TRBV11-2 and TRBJ1-6, is EAGVAQSPRYKIIEKRQSVAFWCNPISGHATLYWYQQILGQGPKLLIQFQNNGVVDDSQLPKDRFSAERLKGVDSTLKIQPAKLEDSAVYLCASSPRDRGNNSPLHFGNGTRLTVT.

The V call is TRBV6-4, the J call TRBJ2-1, with D possibly TRBD2 on 6 matching bases. The germline V gene encodes CDR1 MRHNA and CDR2 SNTAGT. The CDR3 is made up of 12 amino acids. The germline V and J ends were trimmed by 5 bases and 10 bases, with 12 bases remaining between them. The CDR3 DNA sequence: TGTGCCAGCAGTTCCTTCGCGGGAGAGCAGTTCTTC. Translating gives CASSSFAGEQFF.

This chain uses TRBV6-5 with TRBJ2-1; 9 positions agree with TRBD2. After removal of 6 bases from V and 7 bases from J, the junction contained 4 bases not matched to a gene. CDR1 MNHEY and CDR2 SVGAGI come from the germline V gene. CDR3 length: 13 residues. In DNA form, the CDR3 reads TGTGCCAGCAGGGGGACTAGCTGGAATGAGCAGTTCTTC. Amino acid sequence: CASRGTSWNEQFF.

The chain uses TRBV28 and TRBJ1-6; 12 nucleotides agree with TRBD1. CDR3 length: 20 residues. V lost 7 bases to trimming and J lost 6 bases; unmatched junction nucleotides: 19. Germline V lookup: CDR1 MDHEN, CDR2 SYDVKM. CDR3 DNA sequence: TGTGCCAGCAACTCCGTATGGACCCGGGACAGGGGGCGAGGTAATTCACCCCTCCACTTT. Its protein product is CASNSVWTRDRGRGNSPLHF.

The CDR3 sequence is CASSSRDTDTQYF. Here the CDR3 DNA reads TGTGCCAGCAGCTCACGGGACACAGATACGCAGTATTTT. The chain links TRBV7-6 to TRBJ2-3; D perhaps matches TRBD2 (5 bases). The V gene lost 4 bases and the J gene lost 2 bases, with 7 bases spanning the gap. From germline, CDR1 is SGHVS and CDR2 FNYEAQ. The CDR3 sequence is 13 residues long.

This clone was picked up a small number of times. V gene TRBV2 combines with J gene TRBJ1-1, with 7 bases that match TRBD1. There are 13 residues in the CDR3. With V trimmed by 5 bases and J by 12 bases, 12 bases remained unmatched. CDR1 and CDR2 from the germline V gene are SNHLY and FYNNEI. The CDR3 DNA is TGTGCCAGCAGTTACGACAGGGAGACGGGGTCTTTCTTT. This gives the protein CASSYDRETGSFF.

The chain joins TRBV6-1 to TRBJ2-1; 10 positions agree with TRBD2. The trim removed 6 bases at V and 7 bases at J, leaving 9 bases unmatched. Germline values: CDR1 MNHNS, CDR2 SASEGT. The CDR3 loop spans 15 amino acids. In DNA form, the CDR3 reads TGTGCCAGCAGAGCCGGGACTAGCGACGTGAATGAGCAGTTCTTC. Protein: CASRAGTSDVNEQFF.

The V gene is TRBV4-1, the J gene TRBJ2-1, with TRBD1 matching 8 bases. Trimming took 1 base from V and 7 from J; bases not matched to a gene: 6. Per the germline V gene, CDR1 is MGHRA and CDR2 is YSYEKL. There are 15 residues in the CDR3. The CDR3 DNA is TGCGCCAGCAGCCAAGTAAGAGACAGGGGTAATGAGCAGTTCTTC. It translates to CASSQVRDRGNEQFF.

There are a few counts of this clone. The chain employs TRBV11-3 and TRBJ2-5; 7 bases are a match to TRBD1. Germline V lookup: CDR1 SGHNT, CDR2 YENEEA. V lost 2 bases to trimming and J lost 3 bases; unmatched junction nucleotides: 6. The CDR3 is 15 residues long. CDR3 DNA: TGTGCCAGCAGCTTAAGACAGGGTAGTGAAGAGACCCAGTACTTC. Translation: CASSLRQGSEETQYF.

In regard to this clone: The conserved phenylalanine or tryptophan is not found at the CDR3 terminus, so this likely reflects a read error. Because the CDR3's place on the DNA is in doubt, the DNA is left out and the CDR3 is given as listed by TCRdb. The chain uses TRBV5-1 and TRBJ1-1. From its first to its last residue, the CDR3 has 15 amino acids. The germline V gene encodes CDR1 SGHRS and CDR2 YFSETQ. CDR3: CASSPREAGNTEAFL.